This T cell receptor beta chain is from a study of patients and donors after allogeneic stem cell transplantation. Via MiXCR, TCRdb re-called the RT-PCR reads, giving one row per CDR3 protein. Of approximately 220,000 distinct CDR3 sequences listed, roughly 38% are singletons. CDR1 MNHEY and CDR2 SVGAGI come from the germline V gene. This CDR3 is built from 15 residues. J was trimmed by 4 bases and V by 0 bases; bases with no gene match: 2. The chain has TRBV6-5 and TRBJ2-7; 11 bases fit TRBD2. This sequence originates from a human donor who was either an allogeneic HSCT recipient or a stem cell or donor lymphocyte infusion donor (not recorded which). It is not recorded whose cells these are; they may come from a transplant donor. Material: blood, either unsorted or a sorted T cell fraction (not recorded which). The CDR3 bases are TGTGCCAGCAGTTACTCCGGGACTAGCGGTTACGAGCAGTACTTC. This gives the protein CASSYSGTSGYEQYF.